Shown below are 8 T cell receptor beta chains from a single sample sequenced in a study of T cells in Graves' hyperthyroidism and ophthalmopathy. From RNA transcripts, TCR beta CDR3 regions were amplified. First-round RT-PCR targeting the TCR CDR3 was performed with the HTBI primer set. In TCRdb, the multiplex PCR reads were re-called with MiXCR into one record per CDR3 protein. The table has 600,000 or so distinct CDR3 sequences, 35% to 55% seen once; the top ten hold 8% to 8.5%. Material: peripheral blood or thyroid tissue (not recorded which). All receptors come from a woman between 18 and 29 years old with Graves' hyperthyroidism.

This clonotype was counted many times. V is TRBV20-1 and J is TRBJ2-2, with D tentatively TRBD2 (5 bases). Germline-derived CDR1 and CDR2 are DFQATT and SNEGSKA (reference sequence). The CDR3 covers 16 residues. Trimming removed 6 bases from V and 7 bases from J, with 24 bases in between. This CDR3 reads CSAPISLASRNGELFF. CDR3 nucleotide sequence: TGCAGTGCACCCATAAGCCTGGCTAGCCGAAACGGGGAGCTGTTTTTT.

This clonotype was recorded a few times. The chain has TRBV19 and TRBJ1-4; 9 bases align to TRBD1. J was trimmed by 9 bases and V by 4 bases; bases with no gene match: 9. The CDR3 is made up of 15 amino acids. Germline V lookup: CDR1 LNHDA, CDR2 SQIVND (reference sequence). In nucleotides, the CDR3 is TGTGCCAGTAGTACCCCGGGACAGGGCCTGAAAAAACTGTTTTTT. This gives the protein CASSTPGQGLKKLFF.

This clonotype has only a few counts. The rearrangement links TRBV25-1 to TRBJ1-1; D remains ambiguous. The germline gives CDR1 MGHDK, CDR2 SYGVNS. The CDR3 spans 14 residues. The V end was cut by 2 bases, the J end by 1 base, with 8 bases between. The CDR3 reads CASSEPAGNTEAFF. In DNA, the CDR3 is TGTGCCAGCAGTGAACCTGCGGGGAACACTGAAGCTTTCTTT.

This chain joins TRBV2 and TRBJ1-1; D is unresolved. V lost 9 bases, J lost 5 bases, and 19 bases lay in between. This CDR3 has 14 amino acids. From germline, CDR1 is SNHLY and CDR2 FYNNEI. CDR3 DNA: TGTGCCAGTAGTACCACAGAGGCTTGGACTGAAGCTTTCTTT. Encoded protein: CASSTTEAWTEAFF.

V gene TRBV25-1 combines with J gene TRBJ2-7; tentatively, D is TRBD1 (5 bases). Germline CDR1 reads MGHDK; CDR2 reads SYGVNS. The CDR3 has 16 amino acids. Trimming shortened V by 4 bases and J by 3 bases, and 19 bases separated the two germline ends. DNA of the CDR3: TGTGCCAGCAGTGCTAGGGGAACGGACCGCTACTACGAGCAGTACTTC. It yields the protein CASSARGTDRYYEQYF.

The chain combines TRBV10-3 with TRBJ1-2; no reliable D call. This CDR3 is 13 amino acids long. Germline CDR1 is ENHRY and CDR2 is SYGVKD. Trimming removed 10 bases at V and 4 bases at J, with 16 bases between. The CDR3 protein is CASSPRQVYGYTF. The CDR3 DNA is TGTGCCAGCTCACCACGGCAGGTCTATGGCTACACCTTC.

The chain has TRBV7-2 and TRBJ1-2; perhaps TRBD1 as D (5 bases). The V and J ends lost 3 bases and 5 bases respectively, with 16 bases between them. CDR1 and CDR2 (germline): SGHTA, FQGNSA. The CDR3 is 15 residues long. CDR3 protein: CASSLENTGTYGYTF. The CDR3 DNA follows: TGTGCCAGCAGCTTGGAGAATACCGGGACGTATGGCTACACCTTC. The full variable domain, in which reference TRBV7-2 and TRBJ1-2 provide the parts outside the CDR3, is GAGVSQSPSNKVTEKGKDVELRCDPISGHTALYWYRQSLGQGLEFLIYFQGNSAPDKSGLPSDRFSAERTGGSVSTLTIQRTQQEDSAVYLCASSLENTGTYGYTFGSGTRLTVV.

The CDR3 spells CASSLEPDTIQETQYF. CDR3 in DNA: TGCGCCAGCAGCTTGGAACCGGACACGATCCAAGAGACCCAGTACTTC. This chain connects TRBV5-1 to TRBJ2-5; TRBD1 might be the D (5 bases). CDR3 length equals 16 residues. Trimming shortened V by 0 bases and J by 1 base, and 13 bases separated the two germline ends. Per germline, CDR1 SGHRS and CDR2 YFSETQ.